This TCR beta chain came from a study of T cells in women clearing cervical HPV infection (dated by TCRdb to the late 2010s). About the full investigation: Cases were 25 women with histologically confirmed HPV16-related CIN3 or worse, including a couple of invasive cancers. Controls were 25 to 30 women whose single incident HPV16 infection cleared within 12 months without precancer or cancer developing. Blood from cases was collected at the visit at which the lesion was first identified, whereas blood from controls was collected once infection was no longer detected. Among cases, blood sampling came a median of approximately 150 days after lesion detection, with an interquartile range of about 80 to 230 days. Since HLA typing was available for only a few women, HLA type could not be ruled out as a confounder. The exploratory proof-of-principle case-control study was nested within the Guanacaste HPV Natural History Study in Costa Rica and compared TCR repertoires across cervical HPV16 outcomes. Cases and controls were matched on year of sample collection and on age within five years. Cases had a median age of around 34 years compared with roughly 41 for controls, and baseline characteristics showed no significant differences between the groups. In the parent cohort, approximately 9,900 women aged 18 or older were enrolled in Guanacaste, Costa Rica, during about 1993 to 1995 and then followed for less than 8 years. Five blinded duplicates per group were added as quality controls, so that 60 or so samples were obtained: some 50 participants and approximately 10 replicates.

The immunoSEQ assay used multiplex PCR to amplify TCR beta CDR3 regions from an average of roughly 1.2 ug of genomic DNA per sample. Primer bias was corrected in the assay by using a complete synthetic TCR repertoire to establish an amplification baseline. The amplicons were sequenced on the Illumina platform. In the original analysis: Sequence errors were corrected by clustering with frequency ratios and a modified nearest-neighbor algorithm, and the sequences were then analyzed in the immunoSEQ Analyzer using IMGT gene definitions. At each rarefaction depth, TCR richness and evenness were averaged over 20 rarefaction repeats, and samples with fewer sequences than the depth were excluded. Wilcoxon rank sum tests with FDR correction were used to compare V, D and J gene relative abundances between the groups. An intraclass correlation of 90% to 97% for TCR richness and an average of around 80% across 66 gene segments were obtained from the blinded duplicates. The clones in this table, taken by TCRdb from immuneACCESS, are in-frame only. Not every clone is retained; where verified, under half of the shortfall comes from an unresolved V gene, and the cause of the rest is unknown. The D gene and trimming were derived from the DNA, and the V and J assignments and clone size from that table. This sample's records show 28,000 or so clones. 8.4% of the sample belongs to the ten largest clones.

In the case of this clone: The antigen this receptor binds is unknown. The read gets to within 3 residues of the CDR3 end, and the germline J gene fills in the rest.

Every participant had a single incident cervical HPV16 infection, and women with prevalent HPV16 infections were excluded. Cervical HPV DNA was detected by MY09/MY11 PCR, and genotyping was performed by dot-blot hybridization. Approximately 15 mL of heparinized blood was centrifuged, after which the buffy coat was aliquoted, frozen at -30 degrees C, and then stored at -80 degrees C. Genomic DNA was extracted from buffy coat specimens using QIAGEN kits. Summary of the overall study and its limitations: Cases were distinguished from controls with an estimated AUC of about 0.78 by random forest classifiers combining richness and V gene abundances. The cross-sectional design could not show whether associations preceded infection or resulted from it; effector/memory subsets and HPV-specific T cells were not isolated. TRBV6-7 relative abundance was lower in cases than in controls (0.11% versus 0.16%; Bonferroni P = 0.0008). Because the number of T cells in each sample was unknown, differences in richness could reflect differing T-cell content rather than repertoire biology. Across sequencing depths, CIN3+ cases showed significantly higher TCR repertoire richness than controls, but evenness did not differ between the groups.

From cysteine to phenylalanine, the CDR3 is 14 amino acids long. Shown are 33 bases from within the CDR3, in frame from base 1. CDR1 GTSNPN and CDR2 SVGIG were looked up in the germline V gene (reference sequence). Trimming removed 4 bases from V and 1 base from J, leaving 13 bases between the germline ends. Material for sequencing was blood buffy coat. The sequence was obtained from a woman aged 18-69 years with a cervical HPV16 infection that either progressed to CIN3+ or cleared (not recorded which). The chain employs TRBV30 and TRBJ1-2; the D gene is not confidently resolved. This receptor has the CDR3 CAWKREAGNYGYTF. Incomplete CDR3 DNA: TGTGCCTGGAAAAGGGAGGCGGGTAACTATGGC.